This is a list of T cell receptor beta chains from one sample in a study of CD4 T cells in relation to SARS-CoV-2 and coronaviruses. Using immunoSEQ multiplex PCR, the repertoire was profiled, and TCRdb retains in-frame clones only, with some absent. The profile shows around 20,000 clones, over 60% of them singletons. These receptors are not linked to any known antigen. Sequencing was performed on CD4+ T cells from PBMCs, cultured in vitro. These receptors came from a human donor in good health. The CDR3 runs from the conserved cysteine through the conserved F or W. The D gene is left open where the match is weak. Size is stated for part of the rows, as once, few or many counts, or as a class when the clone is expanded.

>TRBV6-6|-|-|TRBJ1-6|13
CASSYSAVEPLHF
TGTGCCAGCAGTTACTCGGCAGTAGAACCCCTCCACTTT
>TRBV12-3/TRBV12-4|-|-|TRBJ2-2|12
CASKTSGGELFF
TGTGCCAGCAAGACGTCGGGCGGGGAGCTGTTTTTT
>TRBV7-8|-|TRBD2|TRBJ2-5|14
CASSLSGTQETQYF
TGTGCCAGCAGCTTGAGCGGGACCCAAGAGACCCAGTACTTC
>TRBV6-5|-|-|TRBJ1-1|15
CASSFGTAMNTEAFF
TGTGCCAGCAGTTTTGGGACCGCCATGAACACTGAAGCTTTCTTT
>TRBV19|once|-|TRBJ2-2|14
CASSITPNTGELFF
TGTGCCAGTAGTATAACTCCAAACACCGGGGAGCTGTTTTTT
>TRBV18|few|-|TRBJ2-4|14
CASSPPGHKNIQYF
TGTGCCAGCTCACCACCTGGGCACAAAAACATTCAGTACTTC
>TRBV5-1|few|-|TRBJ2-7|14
CASSLEGVIYEQYF
TGCGCCAGCAGCTTGGAGGGGGTAATCTACGAGCAGTACTTC
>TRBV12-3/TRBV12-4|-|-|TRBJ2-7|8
CASSSTDF
TGTGCCAGCAGTTCGACTGATTTC
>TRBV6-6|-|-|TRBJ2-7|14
CASSYFGQTYEQYF
TGTGCCAGCAGTTACTTTGGACAGACCTACGAGCAGTACTTC
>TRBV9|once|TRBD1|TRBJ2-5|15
CASSATGGSGETQYF
TGTGCCAGCAGCGCTACAGGGGGCAGCGGGGAGACCCAGTACTTC
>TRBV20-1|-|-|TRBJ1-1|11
CSARLRTEAFF
TGCAGTGCTCGGTTAAGGACTGAAGCTTTCTTT
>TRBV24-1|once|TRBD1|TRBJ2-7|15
CATSEAGQGASEQYF
TGTGCCACCAGTGAAGCGGGACAGGGGGCCTCCGAGCAGTACTTC
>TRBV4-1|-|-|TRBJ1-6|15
CASSQAKGLNSPLHF
TGCGCCAGCAGCCAAGCTAAGGGTCTGAATTCACCCCTCCACTTT
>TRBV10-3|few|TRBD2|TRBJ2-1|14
CAISDLAGVVEQFF
TGTGCCATCAGTGACCTAGCGGGAGTGGTAGAGCAGTTCTTC
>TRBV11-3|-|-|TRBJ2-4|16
CASSSTYGTDKNIQYF
TGTGCCAGCAGCTCGACATACGGGACGGACAAAAACATTCAGTACTTC
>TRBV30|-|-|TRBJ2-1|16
CAWSVGGLRSYNEQFF
TGTGCCTGGAGTGTAGGAGGGCTACGCTCCTACAATGAGCAGTTCTTC
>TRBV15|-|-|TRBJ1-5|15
CATSRDPGRTEPQHF
TGTGCCACCAGCAGAGACCCGGGACGGACCGAGCCCCAGCATTTT
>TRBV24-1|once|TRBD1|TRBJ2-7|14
CATQRGQGSYEQYF
TGTGCCACTCAACGGGGACAGGGATCTTACGAGCAGTACTTC
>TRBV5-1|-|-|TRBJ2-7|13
CASSLDLFHEQYF
TGCGCCAGCAGCTTGGATTTGTTTCACGAGCAGTACTTC
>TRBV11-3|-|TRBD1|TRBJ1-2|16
CATDGARDRWNPGYTF
TGTGCCACCGATGGAGCACGGGACAGATGGAATCCTGGCTACACCTTC
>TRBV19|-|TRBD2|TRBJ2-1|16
CASSIGGAGGWNEQFF
TGTGCCAGTAGTATCGGGGGGGCGGGCGGTTGGAATGAGCAGTTCTTC
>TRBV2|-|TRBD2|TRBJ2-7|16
CASRGIAGGAAYEQYF
TGTGCCAGCAGGGGGATAGCGGGAGGGGCAGCCTACGAGCAGTACTTC
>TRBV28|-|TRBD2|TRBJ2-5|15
CASSFGRVEGETQYF
TGTGCCAGCAGTTTCGGGAGGGTGGAGGGCGAGACCCAGTACTTC
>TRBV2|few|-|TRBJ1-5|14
CASEGESLGQPQHF
TGTGCCAGTGAAGGGGAGTCCCTTGGACAGCCCCAGCATTTT